Below, 21 T cell receptor beta chains from the same sample are listed, as sequenced in a study of preoperative IRX-2 immunotherapy in early breast cancer. Regarding treatment: preoperative locoregional IRX-2 cytokine immunotherapy. The method was immunoSEQ multiplex PCR; TCRdb's version includes in-frame clones alone and lacks a portion of them. The data show some 35,000 clones, with roughly 80% seen just once and over 1.3% held by the top ten. Source: lymph node tissue, taken after IRX-2 immunotherapy. The receptors originated from a human donor with breast cancer.

This clone is a singleton in its sample. The gene calls are TRBV5-1 and TRBJ2-7, with a weak D call TRBD1 (6 bases). The ends were cut back, 7 bases at V and 2 bases at J, with 16 bases in the middle. Germline CDR1 and CDR2: SGHRS and YFSETQ. The CDR3 covers 14 residues. The CDR3 region is CASGGLGAAYEQYF. The CDR3 coding sequence is TGCGCCAGCGGGGGTTTGGGGGCGGCCTACGAGCAGTACTTC.

The rearrangement links TRBV6-8 to TRBJ1-1; a possible D gene is TRBD1 (6 bases). In germline, CDR1 is MNHGY, CDR2 SAAAGT. Trimming took off 10 bases at V and 0 bases at J, with 9 bases between the two ends. This CDR3 comprises 12 residues. The CDR3 region is CAMGGMNTEAFF. In DNA, the CDR3 is TGTGCCATGGGGGGCATGAACACTGAAGCTTTCTTT.

The rearrangement uses TRBV23-1 and TRBJ1-2; 8 bases map to TRBD1. TRBV23-1 is an ORF; its function is uncertain. The length of the CDR3 is 16 residues. The V gene end was trimmed by 6 bases and the J gene end by 4 bases; junction bases not matched to a gene: 13. The CDR3 DNA sequence: TGCGCCAGCAGCCAACAAGGACAGGGAACGATCTATGGCTACACCTTC. Amino acid sequence: CASSQQGQGTIYGYTF.

This rearrangement joins TRBV11-3 to TRBJ2-1; no firm D call. The V end was cut by 5 bases, the J end by 3 bases, with 14 bases between. The length of the CDR3 is 15 residues. Per the germline V gene, CDR1 is SGHNT and CDR2 is YENEEA. This chain's CDR3 is CASSADPLLYNEQFF. CDR3 coding DNA: TGTGCCAGCAGCGCGGACCCTCTCCTCTACAATGAGCAGTTCTTC.

The chain links TRBV6-8 to TRBJ1-2; a possible D gene is TRBD1 (5 bases). Germline V gives CDR1 MNHGY, CDR2 SAAAGT. The length of the CDR3 is 13 residues. Trimming removed 6 bases from V and 8 bases from J, with 16 bases in between. Here the CDR3 DNA reads TGTGCCAGCAGCACGCAGGGAAACCAGGGCTACACCTTC. Protein product: CASSTQGNQGYTF.

The CDR3 is CASSSPASTNTGELFF. The CDR3 nucleotides read TGCGCCAGCAGTTCCCCCGCCAGCACGAACACCGGGGAGCTGTTTTTT. The rearrangement uses TRBV5-1 and TRBJ2-2; D not certain. Trimming stripped 5 bases from V and 0 bases from J, with 14 bases between. Germline CDR1 and CDR2: SGHRS and YFSETQ. This CDR3 contains 16 residues.

The chain combines TRBV29-1 with TRBJ1-2; 9 bases line up with TRBD1. Germline CDR1 reads SQVTM; CDR2 reads ANQGSEA. This CDR3 contains 13 residues. V was pared by 7 bases and J by 3 bases, with 6 bases of the junction left unmatched. CDR3 amino acids: CSAATGGDYGYTF. The DNA of the CDR3 is TGCAGCGCTGCGACAGGGGGTGACTATGGCTACACCTTC.

CDR3 in DNA: TGTGCCAGCAGCCCCGTAGGGACTGAGTATGGCTACACCTTC. Residues: CASSPVGTEYGYTF. The genes are TRBV28 and TRBJ1-2, with D possibly matching TRBD1 (5 bases). Germline lookup yields CDR1 MDHEN and CDR2 SYDVKM. Deletions cut 6 bases from V and 5 bases from J, with 16 bases between. The CDR3 totals 14 residues.

This chain links TRBV6-8 with TRBJ2-7; perhaps TRBD2 as D (5 bases). Trimming pared 2 bases from V and 1 base from J, leaving 12 bases between. CDR3 length: 15 amino acids. Germline V gives CDR1 MNHGY, CDR2 SAAAGT. The CDR3 DNA sequence: TGTGCCAGCAGTTACGAGGGTCACTTATCCTACGAGCAGTACTTC. Translation: CASSYEGHLSYEQYF.

V gene TRBV5-1 combines with J gene TRBJ1-2; 12 nucleotides align to TRBD1. The CDR3 contains 14 residues. The junction had 4 bases not matched to a gene; V was cut back by 4 bases and J by 6 bases. Germline CDR1 is SGHRS and CDR2 is YFSETQ. CDR3 sequence (DNA): TGCGCCAGCAGCCGGGACAGGGGGCAAGATGGCTACACCTTC. It encodes CASSRDRGQDGYTF.

This chain links TRBV11-3 with TRBJ1-1, with 9 bases fitting TRBD1. Germline lookup yields CDR1 SGHNT and CDR2 YENEEA. The CDR3 extends over 15 amino acids. The ends lost 5 bases at V and 3 bases at J; junction bases unmatched: 7. DNA of the CDR3: TGTGCCAGCAGCCCTAGGACAGGGGATGACACTGAAGCTTTCTTT. Its translation is CASSPRTGDDTEAFF.

The chain carries TRBV18 and TRBJ2-2; no reliable D call. Germline V gives CDR1 KGHSH, CDR2 LQKENI. V was clipped by 1 base and J by 0 bases, with 9 bases between them. The CDR3 runs 16 residues. The CDR3 protein is CASSPRGSTNTGELFF. CDR3 bases: TGTGCCAGCTCACCACGTGGCAGTACGAACACCGGGGAGCTGTTTTTT. The whole variable domain, remainder taken from reference TRBV18 and TRBJ2-2, is NAGVMQNPRHLVRRRGQEARLRCSPMKGHSHVYWYRQLPEEGLKFMVYLQKENIIDESGMPKERFSAEFPKEGPSILRIQQVVRGDSAAYFCASSPRGSTNTGELFFGEGSRLTVL.

The gene calls are TRBV28 and TRBJ1-5, with 9 positions matching TRBD1. Germline CDR1 is MDHEN and CDR2 is SYDVKM. Germline trimming cut 6 bases from V and 2 bases from J; bases unmatched to any gene: 11. CDR3 length equals 17 residues. The CDR3 coding sequence is TGTGCCAGCAGGACAGACGGGAGGACAGGGGGCAATCAGCCCCAGCATTTT. Translated: CASRTDGRTGGNQPQHF.

This chain connects TRBV19 to TRBJ2-3, with D tentatively TRBD2 (6 bases). This CDR3 comprises 14 residues. The V gene lost 3 bases and the J gene lost 1 base, with 8 bases spanning the gap. CDR1 is LNHDA, CDR2 SQIVND, per germline (reference sequence). CDR3 nucleotides: TGTGCCAGTAGTATTTGGGGGGGCACAGATACGCAGTATTTT. It yields the protein CASSIWGGTDTQYF.

This sequence joins TRBV12-5 and TRBJ2-1; D is perhaps TRBD2 (6 bases). Germline CDR1 LGHNT, CDR2 FRNRAP. This CDR3 has 13 residues. The CDR3 coding sequence is TGTGCCAACAAACTTAAGGAGGGCGATGAGCAGTTCTTC. Amino acid sequence: CANKLKEGDEQFF.

Regarding this clone: The junction does not match germline at one end; this may be a read error. The chain carries TRBV6-8 and TRBJ2-7, with 8 bases fitting TRBD1. Germline-derived CDR1 and CDR2 are MNHGY and SAAAGT. This CDR3 comprises 13 residues. Written as DNA, the CDR3 is TGTGCCATCAGTAACCAGGGGGCCGGGGAGCAGTACTTC. It encodes CAISNQGAGEQYF.

This chain links TRBV19 with TRBJ2-5; the D call may be TRBD1 or TRBD2 (6 bases each). Trimming removed 6 bases from V and 9 bases from J, with 20 bases in between. This CDR3 comprises 14 residues. Per the germline V gene, CDR1 is LNHDA and CDR2 is SQIVND (reference sequence). The CDR3 loop reads CASRKSALRGAQYF. The CDR3 DNA sequence: TGTGCCAGTAGGAAGAGCGCCCTTAGGGGGGCCCAGTACTTC.

The CDR3, as DNA: TGTGCCAGCAGTTACTCGGGGACGAGGTTAACCGGGGAGCTGTTTTTT. It specifies CASSYSGTRLTGELFF. This sequence joins TRBV6-8 and TRBJ2-2; D is perhaps TRBD1 or TRBD2 (5 bases each). Between the trimmed V and J ends, which lost 0 bases and 5 bases, there was a span of 13 bases. The CDR3 has 16 residues. The germline V gene encodes CDR1 MNHGY and CDR2 SAAAGT.

The rearrangement joins TRBV11-3 to TRBJ2-7; 11 nucleotides match TRBD1. Germline trimming cut 5 bases from V and 5 bases from J; bases unmatched to any gene: 14. CDR1 and CDR2 from the germline V gene are SGHNT and YENEEA. The CDR3 length is 17 residues. The CDR3 protein is CASSLRVVGQGANEQYF. The CDR3 DNA reads TGTGCCAGCAGCCTGAGGGTAGTAGGACAGGGGGCCAACGAGCAGTACTTC.

The genes are TRBV11-3 and TRBJ2-5; D unresolved. V dropped 3 bases and J dropped 4 bases, with 21 bases sitting between them. Germline V gives CDR1 SGHNT, CDR2 YENEEA. CDR3 size: 17 residues. The CDR3 sequence is CASSFLSGIGRGETQYF. In DNA form, the CDR3 reads TGTGCCAGCAGCTTTCTGTCTGGCATAGGGCGCGGAGAGACCCAGTACTTC.

V gene TRBV12-5 combines with J gene TRBJ1-1; D unresolved. Germline values: CDR1 LGHNT, CDR2 FRNRAP. This CDR3 contains 14 residues. CDR3 nucleotide sequence: TGTGCCAGCACTCCGGACGGAGCTTACACTGAAGCTTTCTTT. It translates to CASTPDGAYTEAFF.